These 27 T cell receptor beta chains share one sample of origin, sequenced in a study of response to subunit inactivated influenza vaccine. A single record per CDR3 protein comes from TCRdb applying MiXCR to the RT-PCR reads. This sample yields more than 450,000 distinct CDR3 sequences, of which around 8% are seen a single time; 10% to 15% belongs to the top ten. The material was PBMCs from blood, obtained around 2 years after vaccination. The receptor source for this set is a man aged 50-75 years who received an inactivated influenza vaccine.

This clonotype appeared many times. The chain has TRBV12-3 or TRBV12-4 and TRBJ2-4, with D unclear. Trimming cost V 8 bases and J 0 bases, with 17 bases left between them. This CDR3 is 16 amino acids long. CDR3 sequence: CASLPNEALAKNIQYF. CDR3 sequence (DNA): TGTGCCAGCCTCCCCAATGAGGCTCTAGCCAAAAACATTCAGTACTTC.

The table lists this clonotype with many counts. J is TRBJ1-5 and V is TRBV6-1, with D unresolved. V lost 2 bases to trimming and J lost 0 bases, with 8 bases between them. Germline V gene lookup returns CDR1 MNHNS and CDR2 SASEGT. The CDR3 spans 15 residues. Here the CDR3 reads CASSEHGYSNQPQHF. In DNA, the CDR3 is TGTGCCAGCAGTGAACACGGCTATAGCAATCAGCCCCAGCATTTT.

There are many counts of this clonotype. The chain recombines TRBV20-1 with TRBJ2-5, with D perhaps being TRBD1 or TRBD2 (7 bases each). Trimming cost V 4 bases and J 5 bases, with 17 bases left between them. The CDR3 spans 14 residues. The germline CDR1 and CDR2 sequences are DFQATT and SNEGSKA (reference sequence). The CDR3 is CSAKSRQGGETQYF. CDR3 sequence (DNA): TGCAGTGCTAAAAGTCGACAGGGAGGGGAGACCCAGTACTTC.

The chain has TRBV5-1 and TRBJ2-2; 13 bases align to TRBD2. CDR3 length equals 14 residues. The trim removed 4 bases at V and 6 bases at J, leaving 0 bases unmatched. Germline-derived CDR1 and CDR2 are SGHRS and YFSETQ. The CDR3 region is CASSGTSGAGELFF. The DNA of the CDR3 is TGCGCCAGCAGCGGGACTAGCGGGGCCGGGGAGCTGTTTTTT.

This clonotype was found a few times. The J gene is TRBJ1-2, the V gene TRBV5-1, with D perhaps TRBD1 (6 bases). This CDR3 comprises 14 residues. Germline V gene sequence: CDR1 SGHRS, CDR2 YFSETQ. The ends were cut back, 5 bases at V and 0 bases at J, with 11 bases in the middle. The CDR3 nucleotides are TGCGCCAGCAGTTATAGGACAGCTAACTATGGCTACACCTTC. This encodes CASSYRTANYGYTF.

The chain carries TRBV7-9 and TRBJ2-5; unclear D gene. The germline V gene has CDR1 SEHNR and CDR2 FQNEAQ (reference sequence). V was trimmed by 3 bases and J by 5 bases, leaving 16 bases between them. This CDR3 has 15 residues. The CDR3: CASSFPGQEPETQYF. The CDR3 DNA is TGTGCCAGCAGCTTTCCCGGTCAGGAGCCCGAGACCCAGTACTTC. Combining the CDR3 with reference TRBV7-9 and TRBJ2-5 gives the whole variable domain DTGVSQNPRHKITKRGQNVTFRCDPISEHNRLYWYRQTLGQGPEFLTYFQNEAQLEKSRLLSDRFSAERPKGSFSTLEIQRTEQGDSAMYLCASSFPGQEPETQYFGPGTRLLVL.

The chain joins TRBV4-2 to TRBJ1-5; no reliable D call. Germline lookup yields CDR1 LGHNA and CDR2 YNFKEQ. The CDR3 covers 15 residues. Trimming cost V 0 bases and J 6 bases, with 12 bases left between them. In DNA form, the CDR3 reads TGTGCCAGCAGCCAAGAAGGCAGCCCGAGTCAGCCCCAGCATTTT. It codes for CASSQEGSPSQPQHF.

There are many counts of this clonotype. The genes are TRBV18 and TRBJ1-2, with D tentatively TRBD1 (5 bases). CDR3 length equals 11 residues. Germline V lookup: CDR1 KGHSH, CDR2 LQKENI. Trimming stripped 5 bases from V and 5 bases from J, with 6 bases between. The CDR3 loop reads CASSDRYGYTF. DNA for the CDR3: TGTGCCAGCTCAGACAGATATGGCTACACCTTC.

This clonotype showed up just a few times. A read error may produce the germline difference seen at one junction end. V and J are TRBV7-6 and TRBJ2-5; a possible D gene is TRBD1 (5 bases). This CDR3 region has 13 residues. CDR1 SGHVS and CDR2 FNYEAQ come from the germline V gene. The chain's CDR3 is CASSLGTTETHYF. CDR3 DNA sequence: TGTGCCAGCAGCTTAGGGACAACAGAGACCCATTACTTC.

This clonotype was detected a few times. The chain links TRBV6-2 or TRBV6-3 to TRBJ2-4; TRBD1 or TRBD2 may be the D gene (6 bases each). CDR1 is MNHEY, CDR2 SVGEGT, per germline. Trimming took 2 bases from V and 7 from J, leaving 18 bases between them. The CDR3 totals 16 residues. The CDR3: CASSYPRGTRGNIQYF. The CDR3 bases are TGTGCCAGCAGTTACCCCCGGGGGACGAGGGGGAACATTCAGTACTTC.

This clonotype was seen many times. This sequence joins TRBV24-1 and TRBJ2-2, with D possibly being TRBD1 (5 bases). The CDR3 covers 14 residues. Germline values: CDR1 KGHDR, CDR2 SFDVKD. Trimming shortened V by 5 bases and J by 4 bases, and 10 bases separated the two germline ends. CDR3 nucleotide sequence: TGTGCCACCAGTGGGGGCAGAATCACCGGGGAGCTGTTTTTT. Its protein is CATSGGRITGELFF.

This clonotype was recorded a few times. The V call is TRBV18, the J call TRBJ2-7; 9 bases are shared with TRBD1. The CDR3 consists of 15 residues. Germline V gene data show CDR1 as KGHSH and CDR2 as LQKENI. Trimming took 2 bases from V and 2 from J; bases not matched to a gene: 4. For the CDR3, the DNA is TGTGCCAGCTCACCAGTGGGACAGGGTCCCTACGAGCAGTACTTC. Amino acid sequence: CASSPVGQGPYEQYF.

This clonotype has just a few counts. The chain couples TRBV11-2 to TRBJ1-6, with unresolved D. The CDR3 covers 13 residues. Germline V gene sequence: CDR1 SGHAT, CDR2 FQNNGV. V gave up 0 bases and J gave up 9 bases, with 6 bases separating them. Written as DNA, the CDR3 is TGTGCCAGCAGCTTAGATCGGAGTTCACCCCTCCACTTT. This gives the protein CASSLDRSSPLHF.

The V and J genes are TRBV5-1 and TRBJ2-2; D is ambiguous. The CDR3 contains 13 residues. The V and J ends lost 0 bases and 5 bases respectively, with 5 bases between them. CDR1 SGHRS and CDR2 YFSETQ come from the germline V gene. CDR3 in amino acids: CASSLALTGELFF. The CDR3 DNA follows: TGCGCCAGCAGCTTGGCCCTGACCGGGGAGCTGTTTTTT.

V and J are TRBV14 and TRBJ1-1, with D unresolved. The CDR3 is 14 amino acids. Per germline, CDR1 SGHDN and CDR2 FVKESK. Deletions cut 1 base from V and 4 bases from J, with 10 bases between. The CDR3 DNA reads TGTGCCAGCAGCCAAGTCGGTGGGAGCACTGAAGCTTTCTTT. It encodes CASSQVGGSTEAFF.

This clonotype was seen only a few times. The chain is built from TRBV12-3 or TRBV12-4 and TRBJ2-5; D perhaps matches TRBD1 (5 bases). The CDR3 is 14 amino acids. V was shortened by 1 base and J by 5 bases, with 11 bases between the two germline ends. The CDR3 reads CASSLGQGWETQYF. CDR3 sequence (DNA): TGTGCCAGCAGTTTAGGGCAGGGATGGGAGACCCAGTACTTC.

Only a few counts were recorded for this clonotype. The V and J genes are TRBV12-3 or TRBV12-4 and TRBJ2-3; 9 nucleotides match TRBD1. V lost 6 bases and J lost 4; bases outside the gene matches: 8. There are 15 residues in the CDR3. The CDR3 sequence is CASRVTGGQADTQYF. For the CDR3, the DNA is TGTGCCAGCAGGGTCACAGGGGGCCAAGCAGATACGCAGTATTTT.

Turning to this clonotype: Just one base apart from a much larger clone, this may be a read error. CDR3 sequence reads: CSVEPIQGFWESQYF. The CDR3, as DNA: TGCAGCGTTGAACCCATACAGGGCTTCTGGGAGAGCCAGTACTTC. The chain carries TRBV29-1 and TRBJ2-5; weak D call: TRBD1 (6 bases). CDR3 length: 15 residues. The germline V gene has CDR1 SQVTM and CDR2 ANQGSEA.

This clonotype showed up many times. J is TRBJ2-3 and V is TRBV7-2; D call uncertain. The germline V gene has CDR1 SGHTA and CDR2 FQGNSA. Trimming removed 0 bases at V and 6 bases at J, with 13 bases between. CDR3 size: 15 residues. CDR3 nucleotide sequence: TGTGCCAGCAGCTTAGCCGAGACATACATGGATACGCAGTATTTT. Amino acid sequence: CASSLAETYMDTQYF.

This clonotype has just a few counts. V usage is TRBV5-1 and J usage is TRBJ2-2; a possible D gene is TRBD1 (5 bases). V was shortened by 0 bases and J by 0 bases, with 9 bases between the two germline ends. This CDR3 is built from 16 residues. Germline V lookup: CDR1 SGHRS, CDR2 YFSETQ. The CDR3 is CASSLGQNTNTGELFF. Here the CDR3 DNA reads TGCGCCAGCAGCTTGGGACAGAATACGAACACCGGGGAGCTGTTTTTT.

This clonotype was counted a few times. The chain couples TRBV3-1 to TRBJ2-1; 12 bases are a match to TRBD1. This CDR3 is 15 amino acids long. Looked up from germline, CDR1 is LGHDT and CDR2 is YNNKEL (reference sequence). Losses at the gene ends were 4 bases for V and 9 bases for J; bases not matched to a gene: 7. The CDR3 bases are TGTGCCAGCAGCCGGGACAGGGGGCGTTTGGGTGAGCAGTTCTTC. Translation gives CASSRDRGRLGEQFF.

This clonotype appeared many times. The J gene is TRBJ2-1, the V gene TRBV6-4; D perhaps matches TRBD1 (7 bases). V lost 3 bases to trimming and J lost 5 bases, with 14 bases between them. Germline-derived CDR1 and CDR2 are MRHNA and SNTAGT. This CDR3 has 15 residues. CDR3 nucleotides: TGTGCCAGCAGTGATAAGGAGGGGGCCCACAATGAGCAGTTCTTC. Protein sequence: CASSDKEGAHNEQFF.

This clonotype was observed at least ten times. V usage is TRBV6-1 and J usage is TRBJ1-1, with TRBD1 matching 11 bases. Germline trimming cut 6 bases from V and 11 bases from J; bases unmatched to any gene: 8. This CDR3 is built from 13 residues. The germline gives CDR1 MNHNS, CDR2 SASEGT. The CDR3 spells CASRRTGGWFAFF. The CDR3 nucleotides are TGTGCCAGCAGACGGACAGGGGGCTGGTTTGCTTTCTTT.

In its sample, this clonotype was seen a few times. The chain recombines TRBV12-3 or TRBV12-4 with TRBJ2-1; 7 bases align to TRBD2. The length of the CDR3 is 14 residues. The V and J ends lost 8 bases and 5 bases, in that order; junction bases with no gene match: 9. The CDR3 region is CASREAGRNNEQFF. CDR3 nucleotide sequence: TGTGCCAGCCGGGAAGCGGGGAGAAACAATGAGCAGTTCTTC.

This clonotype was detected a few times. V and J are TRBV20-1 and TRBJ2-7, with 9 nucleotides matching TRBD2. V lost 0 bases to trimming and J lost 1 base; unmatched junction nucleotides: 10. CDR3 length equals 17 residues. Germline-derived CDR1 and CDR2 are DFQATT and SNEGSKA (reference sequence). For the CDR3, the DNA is TGCAGTGCTAGAGATCTCTTCGGAGCGGGAGGTTCCTACGAGCAGTACTTC. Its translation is CSARDLFGAGGSYEQYF.

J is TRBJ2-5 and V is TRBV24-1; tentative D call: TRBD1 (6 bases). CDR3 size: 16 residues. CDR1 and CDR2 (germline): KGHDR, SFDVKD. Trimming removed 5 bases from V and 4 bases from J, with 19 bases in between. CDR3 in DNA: TGTGCCACCAGTGGCCCGGACAGAGGCCTTACAGAGACCCAGTACTTC. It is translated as CATSGPDRGLTETQYF.

The CDR3 DNA reads TGTGCCAGCAGTTTAGATCGGCCGGTCCTGGGCACTGAAGCTTTCTTT. This translates into CASSLDRPVLGTEAFF. The J gene is TRBJ1-1, the V gene TRBV28; D remains unclear. V shed 2 bases and J shed 4 bases, with 17 bases lying between them. The germline V gene encodes CDR1 MDHEN and CDR2 SYDVKM. The CDR3 runs to 16 residues.